This TCR beta chain was identified during a study of blood T cells in healthy people across ages (dated by TCRdb to between 2015 and 2016). With regard to the full study: Template switching captured roughly one uniquely barcoded TCR beta cDNA molecule per two T cells in model experiments. Using deep sequencing normalized with unique cDNA molecular identifiers, the study measured how TCR beta repertoire diversity changes with age. The donors were split into four age groups: young (average about 15 years), middle-aged (more than 35), aged (approximately 60) and long-lived (over 75). To avoid experimental bias, donors of different ages were distributed randomly across sequencing lanes. The study analyzed two additional independent replicas of 1 million unique cDNA reads from the same blood draw for two donors, one aged 18 to 30 and one aged 80 or older. Broader findings and caveats from the paper: The CMV infection status of donors was not known, potentially confounding age-related changes in expanded clonotypes. As age increased, observed TCR beta diversity per million T cells dropped in a roughly linear way, and a significant reduction was already evident by age 40. Compared with the aged group, the long-lived group had more naive CD4+ T cells, fewer expanded clones and increased TCR diversity, suggesting age selection. Conclusive comparison of naive and antigen-experienced compartments was prevented by the profiling of bulk unsorted PBMCs. There was a strong correlation between observed TCR beta diversity and the percentage of naive T cells measured by flow cytometry. Estimates of total diversity from one million sequenced T cells were regarded as lower bounds and underestimates.

Libraries were prepared through 5' RACE. Sequenced using an Illumina HiSeq 2500. The second PCR ran for roughly 7 to 11 cycles and used a J-beta primer mix along with a sample-barcoded 5' primer. A unique molecular identifier was introduced onto each TCR beta cDNA molecule by a template-switch 5' adaptor carrying 12 random nucleotides. At least 2.5 million CDR3-containing paired-end reads were obtained from each sample. All of the RNA was converted into first-strand cDNA using the Mint cDNA synthesis kit, with a TRBC-specific oligonucleotide serving as the primer. Following uracil-DNA glycosylase treatment, all cDNA underwent a first 18-cycle PCR with the universal primers M1SS and BC2_uni_R. The authors processed their data as follows. For normalization, 1 million high-quality reads were randomly selected from each sample, with every read carrying a distinct molecular identifier. Instead of being binned into consensus sequences, reads with shared molecular identifiers were discarded. MiTCR, set to a Q25 quality threshold and the strictest error-elimination algorithm, was used for CDR3 identification, clonotype clustering and error correction. A nonparametric unseen species model with Euler transformation was used to estimate a lower bound on total TCR beta diversity. Through fastp at Q25 and MiXCR, TCRdb rebuilt clones from the public reads, retaining in-frame beta chains. When rows share a CDR3 protein, they turn into one entry using the most common DNA and genes. These V and J calls rely on TCRdb rather than the paper's analysis. The sample table shows some 920,000 distinct CDR3 sequences, and roughly half are seen once. In total, the top ten clones hold about 20% of the sample.

Notes on this clonotype: It lacks a known antigen. Base qualities are missing; no much larger clone stands one base away.

V is pruned by 4 bases and J by 5 bases, leaving 6 bases of the junction without a gene match. The germline V gene gives CDR1 as SNHLY and CDR2 as FYNNEI. The CDR3 spans 14 residues, from the cysteine through the phenylalanine. The entry retains the CDR3 DNA only, 42 bases that are in frame from base 1. Donors were around 37 systemically healthy Caucasian individuals from Russia aged roughly 6 to 90 years. Each donor gave about 9.7 milliliters of peripheral blood, drawn into EDTA-treated Vacutainer tubes. Ficoll-Paque density-gradient centrifugation was used to isolate PBMCs, with at least 6.5 million per sample. Trizol reagent was used to extract total RNA from PBMCs, with at least 5.5 micrograms per sample. For every donor, flow cytometry on a PBMC aliquot measured the percentage of naive CD45RAhigh/CD27high T cells.

This receptor chain uses TRBV2 and TRBJ2-5, with 8 bases aligning to TRBD1. Material for sequencing was blood. The receptor was isolated from a woman aged 55 to 70 in good health. The DNA sequence is TGTGCCAGCAGTGCCGCAGGGGGCTTGGAGACCCAGTACTTC. It translates as CASSAAGGLETQYF.